A selection of T cell receptor beta chains follows, all from one sample in a study of blood T cell repertoires in COVID-19. TCRdb keeps only in-frame clones here, not all; method: immunoSEQ multiplex PCR. This sample carries roughly 250,000 clones, around 88% of them seen once, and the ten largest clones take roughly 1.2%. The sequenced sample consisted of PBMCs or T cells enriched from blood (not recorded which). Receptors originate from a woman between 40 and 50 years old with acute COVID-19. The CDR3 runs from the conserved cysteine through the conserved F or W. A D gene is named only where the DNA matches it firmly. A clone size is listed for some rows: how often the clone was seen (once, few, many), or a class if it is expanded.

D gene	J gene	V gene	clone size	CDR3 protein	CDR3 DNA
-	TRBJ1-4	TRBV19	-	CASSDRGGYTNEKLFF	TGTGCCAGTAGTGACCGCGGGGGGTATACTAATGAAAAACTGTTTTTT
-	TRBJ1-3	TRBV3-1/TRBV3-2	few	CASSPRGGNTIYF	TGTGCCAGCAGCCCCCGTGGAGGGAACACCATATATTTT
-	TRBJ1-1	TRBV9	-	CASTSRAGGNTEAFF	TGTGCCAGCACCTCCCGGGCCGGAGGGAACACTGAAGCTTTCTTT
-	TRBJ2-1	TRBV10-3	-	CAVRGSSYNEQFF	TGTGCCGTGCGGGGTAGCTCCTACAATGAGCAGTTCTTC
-	TRBJ1-2	TRBV7-9	-	CASSKSQDRAGGYTF	TGTGCCAGCAGCAAATCCCAAGACCGCGCAGGTGGCTACACCTTC
TRBD1	TRBJ1-4	TRBV28	-	CASSSPGQGEKLFF	TGTGCCAGCAGTTCCCCGGGACAGGGAGAAAAACTGTTTTTT
-	TRBJ1-2	TRBV24-1	-	CATSDLLRSGYTF	TGTGCCACCAGTGATTTGCTACGTAGTGGCTACACCTTC
TRBD1	TRBJ1-2	TRBV25-1	-	CASSDNRGFYGYTF	TGTGCCAGCAGTGACAACAGGGGCTTCTATGGCTACACCTTC
TRBD1	TRBJ2-7	TRBV5-5	-	CASSTTGGTDEQYF	TGTGCCAGCAGCACCACAGGGGGCACGGACGAGCAGTACTTC
TRBD2	TRBJ2-7	TRBV25-1	-	CASSEPGLAGSYEQYF	TGTGCCAGCAGTGAGCCCGGACTAGCGGGATCCTACGAGCAGTACTTC
-	TRBJ2-6	TRBV28	-	CASSLKAYQRASSGANVLTF	TGTGCCAGCAGTTTAAAAGCGTATCAGCGGGCCTCCTCTGGGGCCAACGTCCTGACTTTC
-	TRBJ2-1	TRBV12-3/TRBV12-4	-	CASSFSSAHEQFF	TGTGCCAGCAGTTTTTCCAGTGCCCATGAGCAGTTCTTC
TRBD2	TRBJ2-1	TRBV28	-	CASSPPGLAGFNEQFF	TGTGCCAGCAGCCCCCCCGGGCTAGCGGGTTTCAATGAGCAGTTCTTC